One and the same sample provided the 12 T cell receptor beta chains below, sequenced in a study of Graves' ophthalmopathy and Graves' hyperthyroidism. Amplified TCR beta CDR3 regions were obtained using RNA transcripts as template. Amplification began with first-round RT-PCR using HTBI primers, then second-round multiplex PCR was performed. One entry per CDR3 protein, called by TCRdb with MiXCR from the multiplex PCR reads. This table has 450,000 or so distinct CDR3 sequences, approximately 15% appearing once. What was sequenced was blood. The receptors were sampled from a woman in her twenties or thirties with Graves' ophthalmopathy.

This clonotype was counted at least ten times. The chain carries TRBV30 and TRBJ2-7, with D unresolved. Germline V lookup: CDR1 GTSNPN, CDR2 SVGIG (reference sequence). Trimming left V 0 bases short and J 2 bases short, with 11 bases between. The CDR3 has 14 residues. The CDR3 nucleotides are TGTGCCTGGAGTGTAACCGGCGGAGCCTACGAGCAGTACTTC. Residues: CAWSVTGGAYEQYF.

This clonotype was detected many times. The genes are TRBV28 and TRBJ1-2; weak D call: TRBD1 (6 bases). There are 13 residues in the CDR3. The V gene's germline CDR1 is MDHEN and CDR2 SYDVKM. Trimming took 6 bases from V and 7 from J, leaving 15 bases between them. The CDR3 sequence: CASSPTGSAGYTF. Written as DNA, the CDR3 is TGTGCCAGCAGCCCGACAGGTTCGGCTGGCTACACCTTC.

This clonotype was counted at least ten times. In this CDR3 the conserved last residue, phenylalanine or tryptophan, is missing, so a read error is likely. V is TRBV6-5 and J is TRBJ2-2; the D gene could be TRBD1 or TRBD2 (5 bases each). Germline-derived CDR1 and CDR2 are MNHEY and SVGAGI. This CDR3 spans 11 amino acids. With 8 bases removed from V and 4 bases from J, the gap between germline ends came to 5 bases. The DNA for the CDR3 is TGTGCCAGCGGGGGCACCGGGGAGCTGTTTTCT. Translated, it gives CASGGTGELFS.

This clonotype was recorded at least ten times. This chain links TRBV20-1 with TRBJ1-1; D gene unclear. The CDR3 totals 16 residues. V gave up 3 bases and J gave up 4 bases, with 21 bases separating them. CDR1 and CDR2 from the germline V gene are DFQATT and SNEGSKA (reference sequence). The CDR3 DNA sequence: TGCAGTGCTAGGGGCGAGGGAAGGAAGGTGAGCACTGAAGCTTTCTTT. It is translated as CSARGEGRKVSTEAFF.

This clonotype was counted at least ten times. This rearrangement joins TRBV9 to TRBJ2-2; D remains ambiguous. Trimming removed 0 bases from V and 6 bases from J, with 3 bases in between. The CDR3 loop spans 12 amino acids. CDR1 and CDR2 (germline): SGDLS, YYNGEE. The CDR3 nucleotides are TGTGCCAGCAGCGTAGTGGCCGGGGAGCTGTTTTTT. This gives the protein CASSVVAGELFF.

This clonotype was detected many times. The chain has TRBV7-3 and TRBJ2-5; the D is unclear. Germline lookup yields CDR1 SGHTA and CDR2 FQGTGA. The V end lost 1 base, the J end lost 5 bases, and 8 bases lay between the germline ends. There are 13 residues in the CDR3. This chain's CDR3 is CASSLNLGETQYF. Here the CDR3 DNA reads TGTGCCAGCAGCTTAAACCTGGGGGAGACCCAGTACTTC.

Here the CDR3 reads CASSRTRGVSPLHF. The DNA of the CDR3 is TGTGCCAGCAGCCGGACTCGGGGGGTTTCACCCCTCCACTTT. The chain combines TRBV3-1 with TRBJ1-6, with D possibly being TRBD1 (5 bases). This CDR3 region has 14 residues. The germline V gene encodes CDR1 LGHDT and CDR2 YNNKEL (reference sequence). Trimming pared 4 bases from V and 9 bases from J, leaving 13 bases between.

This clonotype was observed at least ten times. The rearrangement uses TRBV12-3 or TRBV12-4 and TRBJ1-6; D possibly corresponds to TRBD1 (6 bases). The CDR3 is 12 residues long. Deletions cut 3 bases from V and 10 bases from J, with 7 bases between. CDR3 sequence: CASSFQGSPLHF. In DNA form, the CDR3 reads TGTGCCAGCAGTTTTCAGGGGTCACCCCTCCACTTT.

This clonotype was recorded at least ten times. The V gene is TRBV7-8, the J gene TRBJ1-1; tentative D call: TRBD1 (5 bases). The germline V and J ends were trimmed by 7 bases and 1 base, with 16 bases remaining between them. The V gene's germline CDR1 is SGHVS and CDR2 FQNEAQ. This CDR3 has 15 residues. The CDR3 region has the DNA TGTGCCAGCAACAATTGGGGGGGTGGGAACACTGAAGCTTTCTTT. It is translated as CASNNWGGGNTEAFF.

This clonotype was counted ten times or more. The chain carries TRBV6-5 and TRBJ1-1, with a tentative D call TRBD1 (6 bases). Germline V gene data show CDR1 as MNHEY and CDR2 as SVGAGI. The CDR3 is made up of 16 amino acids. The V end lost 1 base, the J end lost 1 base, and 13 bases lay between the germline ends. In DNA form, the CDR3 reads TGTGCCAGCAGTTACTTTCCGGGGGCCCGGAACACTGAAGCTTTCTTT. This translates into CASSYFPGARNTEAFF.

This clonotype was found many times. As DNA, the CDR3 is TGTGCCAGCAGCCTCCGGGGACAGCCAAGCAATCAGCCCCAGCATTTT. As protein: CASSLRGQPSNQPQHF. This rearrangement joins TRBV12-3 or TRBV12-4 to TRBJ1-5; 7 bases line up with TRBD1. The ends lost 6 bases at V and 1 base at J; junction bases unmatched: 9. The CDR3 spans 16 residues.

This clonotype was counted many times. The chain combines TRBV28 with TRBJ1-2; 7 bases agree with TRBD1. J lost 0 bases, V lost 5 bases, and 3 bases had no gene match. From germline, CDR1 is MDHEN and CDR2 SYDVKM. The CDR3 runs to 14 residues. CDR3 protein: CASSRQGSNYGYTF. The CDR3 DNA sequence: TGTGCCAGCAGTCGACAGGGTTCTAACTATGGCTACACCTTC.